These 27 T cell receptor beta chains were all obtained from the same sample, sequenced in a study of OX40 agonist ivuxolimab in advanced cancers. Repertoires were generated with immunoSEQ multiplex PCR, while TCRdb's copy carries only in-frame clones and drops some. Here the sample spans fewer than 35,000 clones, around 81% being singletons. Sequencing used CD4+ or CD8+ T cells sorted from blood, obtained in a trial of the OX40 agonist ivuxolimab. These receptors were obtained from an adult with an advanced solid tumor such as melanoma, head and neck, liver or kidney cancer.

This clone was observed a few times. The genes are TRBV2 and TRBJ1-6; the D is unclear. This CDR3 contains 15 residues. Germline V CDR1 and CDR2: SNHLY, FYNNEI. V was pared by 5 bases and J by 5 bases, with 13 bases between. The CDR3 region has the DNA TGTGCCAGCAGTATGGCAGGACGGAATAATTCACCCCTCCACTTT. This sequence encodes CASSMAGRNNSPLHF.

The chain has TRBV15 and TRBJ1-2, with TRBD1 as a possible D gene (5 bases). Germline assignment: CDR1 LNHNV and CDR2 YYDKDF (reference sequence). V was trimmed by 1 base and J by 2 bases, leaving 11 bases between them. The CDR3 consists of 15 residues. Here the CDR3 DNA reads TGTGCCACCAGCAGAGGGGGACGGTTGAACTATGGCTACACCTTC. Amino acids: CATSRGGRLNYGYTF.

The CDR3 DNA reads TGTGCCAGCAGCCCGGGACTAGCGGGAGTGAGGGAGCAGTTCTTC. This gives the protein CASSPGLAGVREQFF. The chain joins TRBV28 to TRBJ2-1; 14 nucleotides line up with TRBD2. With 6 bases clipped from V and 10 bases from J, the junction kept 8 bases outside the gene matches. The germline CDR1 and CDR2 sequences are MDHEN and SYDVKM. The CDR3 covers 15 residues. Using reference TRBV28 and TRBJ2-1 for the parts outside the CDR3, the full variable domain is DVKVTQSSRYLVKRTGEKVFLECVQDMDHENMFWYRQDPGLGLRLIYFSYDVKMKEKGDIPEGYSVSREKKERFSLILESASTNQTSMYLCASSPGLAGVREQFFGPGTRLTVL.

This clone was detected once. This rearrangement joins TRBV5-6 to TRBJ1-5, with D hard to call. Trimming cost V 4 bases and J 0 bases, with 8 bases left between them. The length of the CDR3 is 14 residues. CDR1 and CDR2 (germline): SGHDT, YYEEEE. The CDR3 DNA is TGTGCCAGCAGCCACAAGATTAGCAATCAGCCCCAGCATTTT. Amino acids: CASSHKISNQPQHF.

The chain employs TRBV9 and TRBJ2-5; 7 nucleotides agree with TRBD1. Trimming removed 0 bases from V and 1 base from J; junction bases left unmatched: 9. This CDR3 has 17 amino acids. Germline V gene lookup returns CDR1 SGDLS and CDR2 YYNGEE. The CDR3 sequence: CASSVGFYRDSQETQYF. CDR3 nucleotides: TGTGCCAGCAGCGTAGGATTCTACCGGGACAGCCAAGAGACCCAGTACTTC.

This clone was counted a few times. J is TRBJ2-1 and V is TRBV7-2, with unresolved D. From germline, CDR1 is SGHTA and CDR2 FQGNSA. V was trimmed by 4 bases and J by 2 bases, leaving 9 bases between them. CDR3 length: 14 amino acids. Here the CDR3 reads CASSYNPAYNEQFF. The CDR3, as DNA: TGTGCCAGCAGCTATAACCCCGCCTACAATGAGCAGTTCTTC. Variable domain in full (rest from reference TRBV7-2 and TRBJ2-1): GAGVSQSPSNKVTEKGKDVELRCDPISGHTALYWYRQSLGQGLEFLIYFQGNSAPDKSGLPSDRFSAERTGGSVSTLTIQRTQQEDSAVYLCASSYNPAYNEQFFGPGTRLTVL.

The rearrangement links TRBV28 to TRBJ2-3, with TRBD2 matching 9 bases. The germline CDR1 and CDR2 sequences are MDHEN and SYDVKM. The CDR3 is 15 amino acids. Trimming took 3 bases from V and 1 from J; bases not matched to a gene: 2. The CDR3 spells CASSLRGRGTDTQYF. For the CDR3, the DNA is TGTGCCAGCAGTTTGCGCGGGAGGGGCACAGATACGCAGTATTTT.

The chain combines TRBV11-2 with TRBJ2-7; 9 bases fit TRBD2. CDR1 is SGHAT and CDR2 is FQNNGV in the germline V gene. Trimming took 4 bases from V and 3 from J; bases not matched to a gene: 7. This CDR3 spans 15 amino acids. The CDR3: CASSSLAGKDYEQYF. CDR3 sequence (DNA): TGTGCCAGCAGCTCCCTAGCGGGGAAGGACTACGAGCAGTACTTC.

This clone was seen just once. This chain uses TRBV4-2 with TRBJ1-2, with TRBD1 matching 7 bases. The germline CDR1 and CDR2 sequences are LGHNA and YNFKEQ. The CDR3 extends over 16 amino acids. Unmatched junction bases numbered 7, after V lost 0 bases and J lost 3 bases. As DNA, the CDR3 is TGTGCCAGCAGCCAAGATCCTCGACAGGGTGACTATGGCTACACCTTC. Protein product: CASSQDPRQGDYGYTF.

The chain couples TRBV29-1 to TRBJ2-5; no definite D call. This CDR3 spans 11 amino acids. The V end lost 6 bases, the J end lost 5 bases, and 10 bases lay between the germline ends. The germline V gene encodes CDR1 SQVTM and CDR2 ANQGSEA. The CDR3 DNA reads as TGCAGCGTAAACCTCAGGGAGACCCAGTACTTC. It codes for CSVNLRETQYF.

The V call is TRBV9, the J call TRBJ2-4; D is unclear. Trimming shortened V by 4 bases and J by 9 bases, and 11 bases separated the two germline ends. CDR1 and CDR2 (germline): SGDLS, YYNGEE. The CDR3 sequence is 12 residues long. CDR3 nucleotide sequence: TGTGCCAGCAGCCGAATTATGGGCATTCAGTACTTC. Protein sequence: CASSRIMGIQYF.

The chain uses TRBV6-6 and TRBJ2-2; TRBD1 matches at 8 bases. Germline lookup yields CDR1 MNHNY and CDR2 SVGAGI (reference sequence). V trimming: 5 bases; J trimming: 2 bases; junction bases outside the gene matches: 4. The CDR3 consists of 15 residues. In nucleotides, the CDR3 is TGTGCCAGCAGTACTTCAGGGGGCAACACCGGGGAGCTGTTTTTT. It translates to CASSTSGGNTGELFF.

The rearrangement uses TRBV6-5 and TRBJ2-3; perhaps TRBD2 as D (5 bases). In germline, CDR1 is MNHEY, CDR2 SVGAGI. V was trimmed by 2 bases and J by 3 bases, leaving 12 bases between them. This CDR3 is 15 amino acids long. CDR3 DNA: TGTGCCAGCAGTTACCGACGGGGAAAGACAGATACGCAGTATTTT. This gives the protein CASSYRRGKTDTQYF.

In its sample, this clone was seen a few times. The chain combines TRBV21-1 with TRBJ2-6; TRBD1, the table's D call, was not compared with the DNA. TRBV21-1 is deemed a pseudogene. The CDR3 runs to 15 residues. CDR3 residues: CASSKQGAGANVLTF. CDR3 bases: TGTGCCAGCAGCAAACAGGGGGCTGGGGCCAACGTCCTGACTTTC.

The V gene is TRBV7-8, the J gene TRBJ2-3; D call uncertain. This CDR3 comprises 13 residues. CDR1 SGHVS and CDR2 FQNEAQ come from the germline V gene. V lost 6 bases and J 0 bases, leaving 7 bases between the germline ends. DNA of the CDR3: TGTGCCAGCAGTCCGGACAGCACAGATACGCAGTATTTT. This gives the protein CASSPDSTDTQYF.

V is TRBV6-5 and J is TRBJ1-4, with 8 bases that match TRBD1. The CDR3 length is 14 residues. Per germline, CDR1 MNHEY and CDR2 SVGAGI. The junction had 6 bases not matched to a gene; V was cut back by 6 bases and J by 6 bases. The DNA for the CDR3 is TGTGCCAGCAGCTACGGACAGGGTGATGAAAAACTGTTTTTT. Its translation: CASSYGQGDEKLFF.

This chain connects TRBV7-8 to TRBJ1-4, with D possibly matching TRBD1 (6 bases). Trimming stripped 4 bases from V and 7 bases from J, with 10 bases between. The germline V gene has CDR1 SGHVS and CDR2 FQNEAQ. This CDR3 contains 13 residues. The CDR3: CASSSTGLEKLFF. DNA for the CDR3: TGTGCCAGCAGCTCAACAGGGCTTGAAAAACTGTTTTTT.

This chain links TRBV6-6 with TRBJ2-3, with D possibly matching TRBD2 (5 bases). Trimming shortened V by 6 bases and J by 1 base, and 17 bases separated the two germline ends. This CDR3 has 16 amino acids. CDR1 and CDR2 from the germline V gene are MNHNY and SVGAGI (reference sequence). CDR3 protein: CASRSPSRFGTDTQYF. CDR3 DNA: TGTGCCAGCAGATCGCCTAGCCGTTTTGGCACAGATACGCAGTATTTT.

This clone has only one observation. The V gene is TRBV11-1, the J gene TRBJ1-1; the D is unclear. This CDR3 is 13 amino acids long. Trimming took 1 base from V and 5 from J, leaving 8 bases between them. Germline CDR1 reads SGHAT; CDR2 reads FQDESV (reference sequence). CDR3 loop: CASSLGVETEAFF. The CDR3 region has the DNA TGTGCCAGCAGCTTAGGCGTGGAGACTGAAGCTTTCTTT.

V gene TRBV2 combines with J gene TRBJ1-2, with 9 bases identical to TRBD1. The germline CDR1 and CDR2 sequences are SNHLY and FYNNEI. V gave up 1 base and J gave up 6 bases; unmatched junction bases: 3. The CDR3 contains 14 residues. Here the CDR3 reads CASSEGGQGHGYTF. The CDR3 nucleotides are TGTGCCAGCAGTGAAGGTGGACAGGGGCATGGCTACACCTTC.

The V and J genes are TRBV12-2 and TRBJ2-5. TRBV12-2 is reported as a pseudogene. The CDR3 length is 14 residues. For the CDR3, the DNA is TGTGCAAGTCGCTCGCAATCGGGGCTAGAGGCCCAGTACTTC. As protein: CASRSQSGLEAQYF.

The gene calls are TRBV6-1 and TRBJ1-3; 7 positions agree with TRBD1. Trimming took 7 bases from V and 2 from J; bases not matched to a gene: 2. The CDR3 sequence is 13 residues long. The germline V gene has CDR1 MNHNS and CDR2 SASEGT. The CDR3 nucleotides read TGTGCCAGCACTAGGGGGCCTGGAAACACCATATATTTT. It is translated as CASTRGPGNTIYF.

This sequence joins TRBV7-8 and TRBJ2-7; 7 nucleotides agree with TRBD1. J was trimmed by 3 bases and V by 3 bases; bases with no gene match: 8. Germline V gene sequence: CDR1 SGHVS, CDR2 FQNEAQ. This CDR3 region has 15 residues. The CDR3 loop reads CASSFYGTESYEQYF. As DNA, the CDR3 is TGTGCCAGCAGCTTCTACGGGACAGAGAGCTACGAGCAGTACTTC.

The chain carries TRBV6-4 and TRBJ2-6, with a possible D match to TRBD1 (6 bases). Germline CDR1 MRHNA, CDR2 SNTAGT. The CDR3 runs to 16 residues. V dropped 6 bases and J dropped 0 bases, with 12 bases sitting between them. CDR3 amino acids: CASSRDIGSGANVLTF. The CDR3 nucleotides read TGTGCCAGCAGCCGGGACATAGGCTCTGGGGCCAACGTCCTGACTTTC.

The chain is built from TRBV6-1 and TRBJ2-7, with D possibly matching TRBD1 (5 bases). Germline values: CDR1 MNHNS, CDR2 SASEGT. Trimming took off 4 bases at V and 2 bases at J, with 15 bases between the two ends. CDR3 length equals 15 residues. The CDR3 nucleotides read TGTGCCAGCAGTGTGCTAAGTGCAGGGCCCTACGAGCAGTACTTC. It is translated as CASSVLSAGPYEQYF.

The V gene is TRBV9, the J gene TRBJ2-7; 11 bases agree with TRBD2. Germline V gives CDR1 SGDLS, CDR2 YYNGEE. This CDR3 is built from 15 residues. V dropped 0 bases and J dropped 3; count of bases not matched to a gene: 2. The CDR3 protein is CASSVAGTSGYEQYF. CDR3 bases: TGTGCCAGCAGCGTAGCAGGGACTAGCGGCTACGAGCAGTACTTC. Based on the CDR3 plus reference TRBV9 and TRBJ2-7, the full variable domain is DSGVTQTPKHLITATGQRVTLRCSPRSGDLSVYWYQQSLDQGLQFLIQYYNGEERAKGNILERFSAQQFPDLHSELNLSSLELGDSALYFCASSVAGTSGYEQYFGPGTRLTVT.

The J gene is TRBJ2-5, the V gene TRBV21-1; no DNA check was done on the table's D call, TRBD1. TRBJ2-7 explains the end of the DNA better; the J call may be wrong. TRBV21-1 is a pseudogene locus. The CDR3 loop spans 14 amino acids. Written as DNA, the CDR3 is TGTGCCAGCAGCAAATCCGGAAACAGGTCCGAGCAGTACTTC. Translating gives CASSKSGNRSEQYF.